This entry lists 6 T cell receptor beta chains sequenced from one sample in a study of early T cells in non-severe SARS-CoV-2 infection. MiXCR was run by TCRdb on the 5' RACE reads, yielding one entry per CDR3 protein. The profile shows tens of thousands of distinct CDR3 sequences, roughly 6.2% of them singletons. Sequencing input: whole blood. The origin of the receptors is an adult who was a healthcare worker with PCR-confirmed SARS-CoV-2 infection or an uninfected control (not recorded which).

The rearrangement uses TRBV4-1 and TRBJ2-1; the D gene could be TRBD1 or TRBD2 (6 bases each). Trimming cost V 0 bases and J 7 bases, with 13 bases left between them. The germline V gene has CDR1 MGHRA and CDR2 YSYEKL. The CDR3 is made up of 15 amino acids. The CDR3 DNA reads TGCGCCAGCAGCCAAGAGAGGGGGGCGATGAATGAGCAGTTCTTC. Translated, it gives CASSQERGAMNEQFF.

This clonotype was observed a handful of times. The V gene is TRBV6-1, the J gene TRBJ1-2; TRBD1 aligns across 7 bases. The J segment lost 3 bases and the V segment lost 0 bases, leaving 4 bases of the junction unmatched. CDR1 and CDR2 from the germline V gene are MNHNS and SASEGT. The CDR3 is made up of 15 amino acids. CDR3 DNA sequence: TGTGCCAGCAGTGAAGCGGTCACAGGGGACTATGGCTACACCTTC. Residues: CASSEAVTGDYGYTF.

This clonotype appeared a few times. The rearrangement joins TRBV20-1 to TRBJ2-5, with TRBD2 matching 7 bases. CDR1 and CDR2 (germline): DFQATT, SNEGSKA (reference sequence). The CDR3 contains 13 residues. The J segment lost 1 base and the V segment lost 4 bases, leaving 3 bases of the junction unmatched. As DNA, the CDR3 is TGCAGTGCTATTAGGACTAGCCAAGAGACCCAGTACTTC. Amino acids: CSAIRTSQETQYF.

The table lists this clonotype with many counts. The chain combines TRBV4-2 with TRBJ2-7, with 9 bases lining up with TRBD1. The CDR3 totals 14 residues. The germline gives CDR1 LGHNA, CDR2 YNFKEQ. With V trimmed by 3 bases and J by 2 bases, 2 bases remained unmatched. The CDR3 sequence: CASSQGQGAYEQYF. Written as DNA, the CDR3 is TGTGCCAGCAGCCAGGGACAGGGCGCCTACGAGCAGTACTTC.

This clonotype was seen a handful of times. The CDR3 protein is CASSPRQGGYNEQFF. For the CDR3, the DNA is TGTGCCAGCAGCCCCCGACAGGGGGGGTACAATGAGCAGTTCTTC. The J gene is TRBJ2-1, the V gene TRBV12-3 or TRBV12-4; 9 bases are a match to TRBD1. This CDR3 comprises 15 residues. With 6 bases clipped from V and 4 bases from J, the junction kept 7 bases outside the gene matches.

Many counts were recorded for this clonotype. V and J are TRBV20-1 and TRBJ2-6; the D is unclear. In germline, CDR1 is DFQATT, CDR2 SNEGSKA (reference sequence). The CDR3 loop spans 16 amino acids. The germline V and J ends were trimmed by 3 bases and 2 bases, with 14 bases remaining between them. CDR3 region: CSASRPGSPGANVLTF. The CDR3 bases are TGCAGTGCTAGTAGACCAGGATCCCCTGGGGCCAACGTCCTGACTTTC.